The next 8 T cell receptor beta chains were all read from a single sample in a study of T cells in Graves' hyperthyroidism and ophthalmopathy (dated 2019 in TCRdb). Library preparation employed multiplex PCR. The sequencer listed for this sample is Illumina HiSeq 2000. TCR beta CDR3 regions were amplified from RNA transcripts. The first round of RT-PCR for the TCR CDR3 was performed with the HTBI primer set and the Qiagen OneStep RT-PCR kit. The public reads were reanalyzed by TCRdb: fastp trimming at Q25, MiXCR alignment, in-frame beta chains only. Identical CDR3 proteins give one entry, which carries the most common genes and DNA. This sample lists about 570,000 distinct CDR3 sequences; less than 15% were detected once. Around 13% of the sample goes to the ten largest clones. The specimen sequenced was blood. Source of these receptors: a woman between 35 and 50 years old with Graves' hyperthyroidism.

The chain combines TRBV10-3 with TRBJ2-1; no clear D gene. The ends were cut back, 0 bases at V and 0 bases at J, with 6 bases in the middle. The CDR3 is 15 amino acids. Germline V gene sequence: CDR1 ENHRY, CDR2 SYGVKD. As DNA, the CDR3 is TGTGCCATCAGTGAGTCTACTACCTCCTACAATGAGCAGTTCTTC. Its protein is CAISESTTSYNEQFF.

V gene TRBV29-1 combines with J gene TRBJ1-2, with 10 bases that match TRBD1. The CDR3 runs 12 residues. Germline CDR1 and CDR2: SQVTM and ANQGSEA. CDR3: CTVGQGDFGYTF. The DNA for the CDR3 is TGCACCGTAGGACAGGGGGATTTTGGCTACACCTTC.

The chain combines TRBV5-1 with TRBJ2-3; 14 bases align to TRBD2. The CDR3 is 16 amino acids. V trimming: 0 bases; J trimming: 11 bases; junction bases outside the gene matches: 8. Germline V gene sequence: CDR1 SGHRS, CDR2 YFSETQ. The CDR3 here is CASSLGGTSGRLVQYF. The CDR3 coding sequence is TGCGCCAGCAGCTTGGGGGGGACTAGCGGGAGATTGGTGCAGTATTTT.

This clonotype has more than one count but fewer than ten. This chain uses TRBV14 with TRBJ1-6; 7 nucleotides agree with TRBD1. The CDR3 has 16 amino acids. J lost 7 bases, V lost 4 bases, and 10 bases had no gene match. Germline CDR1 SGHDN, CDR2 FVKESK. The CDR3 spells CASSRTRGQSNSPLHF. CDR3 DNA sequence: TGTGCCAGCAGCCGAACCAGGGGACAGTCGAATTCACCCCTCCACTTT.

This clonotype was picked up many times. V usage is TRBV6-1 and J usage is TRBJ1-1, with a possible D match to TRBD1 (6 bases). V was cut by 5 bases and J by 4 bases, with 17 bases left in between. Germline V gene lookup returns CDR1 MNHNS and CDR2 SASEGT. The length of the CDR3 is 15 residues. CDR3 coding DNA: TGTGCCAGCAGTCCGCCGAGGCAGGGGATCACTGAAGCTTTCTTT. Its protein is CASSPPRQGITEAFF.

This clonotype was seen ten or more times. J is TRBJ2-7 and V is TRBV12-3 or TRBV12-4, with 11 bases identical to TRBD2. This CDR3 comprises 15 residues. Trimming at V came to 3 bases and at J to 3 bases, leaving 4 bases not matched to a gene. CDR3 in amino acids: CASSLGLAAYYEQYF. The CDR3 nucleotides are TGTGCCAGCAGTTTGGGACTAGCGGCCTACTACGAGCAGTACTTC.

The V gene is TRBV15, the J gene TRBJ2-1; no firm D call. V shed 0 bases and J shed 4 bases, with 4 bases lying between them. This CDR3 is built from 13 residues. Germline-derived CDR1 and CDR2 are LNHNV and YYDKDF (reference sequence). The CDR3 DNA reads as TGTGCCACCAGCAGAGATTTTTACAATGAGCAGTTCTTC. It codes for CATSRDFYNEQFF.

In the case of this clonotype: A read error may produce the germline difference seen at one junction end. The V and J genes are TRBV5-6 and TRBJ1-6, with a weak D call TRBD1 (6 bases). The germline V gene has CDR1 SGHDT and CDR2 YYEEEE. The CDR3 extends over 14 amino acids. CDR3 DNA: TGTGCCGGCAGCTTTGGACAGCCCAATTCACCCCTCCACTTT. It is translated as CAGSFGQPNSPLHF. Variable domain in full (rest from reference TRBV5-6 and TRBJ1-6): DAGVTQSPTHLIKTRGQQVTLRCSPKSGHDTVSWYQQALGQGPQFIFQYYEEEERQRGNFPDRFSGHQFPNYSSELNVNALLLGDSALYLCAGSFGQPNSPLHFGNGTRLTVT.